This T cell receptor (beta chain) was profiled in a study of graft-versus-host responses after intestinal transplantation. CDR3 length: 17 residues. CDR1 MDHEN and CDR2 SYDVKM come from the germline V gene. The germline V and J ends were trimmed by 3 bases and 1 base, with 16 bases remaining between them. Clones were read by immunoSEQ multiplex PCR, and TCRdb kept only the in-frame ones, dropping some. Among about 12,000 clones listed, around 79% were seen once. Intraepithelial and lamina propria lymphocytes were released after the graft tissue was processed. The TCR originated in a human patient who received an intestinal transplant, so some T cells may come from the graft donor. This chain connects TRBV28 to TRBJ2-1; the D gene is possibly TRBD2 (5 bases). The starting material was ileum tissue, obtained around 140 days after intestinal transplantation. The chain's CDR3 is CASSFVPGGRSYNEQFF. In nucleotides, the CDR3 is TGTGCCAGCAGTTTCGTTCCCGGAGGCAGGTCCTACAATGAGCAGTTCTTC.